Included here is one T cell receptor beta chain sequence, with context. Its target is not known. The entry originates in a study of T cell responses to AZD1222 COVID-19 vaccine. Regarding the study as a whole: The CD4 TCRs associated with vaccination extended across spike and predominated at 160-218 and 743-854. In the spike-specific TCR repertoire, nearly half reportedly target unmutated variant regions. Repertoire samples came only from after the peak T cell response.

Per germline, CDR1 WSHSY and CDR2 SAAADI. V was shortened by 5 bases and J by 4 bases, with 8 bases between the two germline ends. CDR3 length: 13 amino acids. The table came from immunoSEQ multiplex PCR; TCRdb's copy has only in-frame clones and leaves some out. The sample records around 100,000 clones, around nine tenths being singletons. This material consisted of peripheral blood, taken on day 0 of AZD1222 vaccination. J is TRBJ2-2 and V is TRBV10-2; D is ambiguous. The sequence was obtained from an adult in good health. CDR3 in DNA: TGCGCCAGCAGTCGGCGTACCACCGGGGAGCTGTTTTTT. This sequence encodes CASSRRTTGELFF.